This record concerns one TCR beta chain sequence. The data were taken from a study of blood T cell repertoires in COVID-19. About the study: PBMCs, B-cell-depleted T cells, or T cells were the source of the cDNA or gDNA that made up the material.

Original methodology: Amplification with reference gene primers provided the estimates of nucleated cell counts. The data were produced by immunoSEQ multiplex PCR, yet TCRdb's version contains in-frame clones alone and is incomplete. That table furnishes V, J and clone size, whereas the DNA furnished D and trimming. Here the sample spans fewer than 25,000 clones, around 87% being singletons. Germline-derived CDR1 and CDR2 are MGHDK and SYGVNS. Trimming removed 1 base from V and 0 bases from J, with 10 bases in between. The CDR3 has 16 amino acids. The sequence was collected from a human donor in a cohort sampled during active COVID-19. V gene TRBV25-1 combines with J gene TRBJ2-1; D gene unclear. The sequenced sample consisted of peripheral blood. The chain's CDR3 is CASSEFTQYSYNEQFF. The CDR3 DNA reads TGTGCCAGCAGTGAATTTACGCAGTACTCCTACAATGAGCAGTTCTTC. The variable domain in full, with the rest retrieved from reference TRBV25-1 and TRBJ2-1, is EADIYQTPRYLVIGTGKKITLECSQTMGHDKMYWYQQDPGMELHLIHYSYGVNSTEKGDLSSESTVSRIRTEHFPLTLESARPSHTSQYLCASSEFTQYSYNEQFFGPGTRLTVL.